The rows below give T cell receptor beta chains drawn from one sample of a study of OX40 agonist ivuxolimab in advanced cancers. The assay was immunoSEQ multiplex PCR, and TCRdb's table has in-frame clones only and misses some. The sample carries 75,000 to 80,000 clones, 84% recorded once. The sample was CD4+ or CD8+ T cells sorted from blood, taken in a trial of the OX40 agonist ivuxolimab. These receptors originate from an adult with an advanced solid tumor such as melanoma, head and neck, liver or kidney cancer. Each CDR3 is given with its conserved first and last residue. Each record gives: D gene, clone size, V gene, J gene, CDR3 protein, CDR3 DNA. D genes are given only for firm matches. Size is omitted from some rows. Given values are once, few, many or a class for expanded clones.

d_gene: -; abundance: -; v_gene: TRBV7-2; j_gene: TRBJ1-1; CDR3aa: CASSLELRGRTEAFF; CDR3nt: TGTGCCAGCAGCTTAGAATTAAGGGGACGCACTGAAGCTTTCTTT
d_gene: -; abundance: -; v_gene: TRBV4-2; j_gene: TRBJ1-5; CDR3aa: CASSQGVQGDQPQHF; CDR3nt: TGTGCCAGCAGCCAAGGAGTACAGGGAGATCAGCCCCAGCATTTT
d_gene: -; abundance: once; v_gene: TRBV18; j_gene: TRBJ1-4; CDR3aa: CASSPRIGDNEKLFF; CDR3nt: TGTGCCAGCTCACCACGCATCGGAGATAATGAAAAACTGTTTTTT
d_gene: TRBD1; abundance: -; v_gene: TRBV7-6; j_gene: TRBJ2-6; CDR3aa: CASSPVTGDSGANVLTF; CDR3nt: TGTGCCAGCAGCCCAGTTACAGGGGATTCTGGGGCCAACGTCCTGACTTTC
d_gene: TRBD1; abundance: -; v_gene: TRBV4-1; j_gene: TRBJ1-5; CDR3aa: CASSPTYLDRDRNQPQHF; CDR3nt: TGCGCCAGCAGCCCGACCTACTTAGACAGGGATCGCAATCAGCCCCAGCATTTT
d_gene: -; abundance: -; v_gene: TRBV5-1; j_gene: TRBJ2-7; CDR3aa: CASSLAAGTESYPYEQYF; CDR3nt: TGCGCCAGCAGCTTGGCGGCAGGGACCGAAAGCTACCCCTACGAGCAGTACTTC
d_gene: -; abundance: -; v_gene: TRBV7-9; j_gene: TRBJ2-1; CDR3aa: CASSLPRAGSGYNEQFF; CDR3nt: TGTGCCAGCAGCTTACCGAGGGCTGGGTCGGGTTACAATGAGCAGTTCTTC
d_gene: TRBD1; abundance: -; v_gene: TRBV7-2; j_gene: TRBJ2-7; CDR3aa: CASSQTGAVSYEQYF; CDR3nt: TGTGCCAGCAGTCAGACAGGGGCTGTCTCCTACGAGCAGTACTTC
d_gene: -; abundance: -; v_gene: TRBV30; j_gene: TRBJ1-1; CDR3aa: CAGFGRRSMYTEAFF; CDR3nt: TGTGCCGGGTTCGGTCGGCGATCCATGTACACTGAAGCTTTCTTT
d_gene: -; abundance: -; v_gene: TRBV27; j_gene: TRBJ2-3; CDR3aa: CASSGLSTDTQYF; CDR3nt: TGTGCCAGCAGTGGACTTAGCACAGATACGCAGTATTTT
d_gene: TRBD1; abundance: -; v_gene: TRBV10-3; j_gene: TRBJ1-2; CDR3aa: CATGTVTNYGYTF; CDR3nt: TGTGCCACCGGGACAGTAACTAACTATGGCTACACCTTC
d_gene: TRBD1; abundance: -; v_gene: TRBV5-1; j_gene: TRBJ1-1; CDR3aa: CASSSGTGDYTEAFF; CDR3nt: TGCGCCAGCAGCAGCGGGACAGGGGATTACACTGAAGCTTTCTTT
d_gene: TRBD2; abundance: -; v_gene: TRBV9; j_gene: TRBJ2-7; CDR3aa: CASSARGGLAGGSEQYF; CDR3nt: TGTGCCAGCAGCGCCCGAGGGGGACTAGCGGGAGGTTCCGAGCAGTACTTC
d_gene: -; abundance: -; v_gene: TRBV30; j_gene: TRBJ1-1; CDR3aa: CAWSVWGYTEAFF; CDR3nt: TGTGCCTGGAGTGTGTGGGGGTACACTGAAGCTTTCTTT
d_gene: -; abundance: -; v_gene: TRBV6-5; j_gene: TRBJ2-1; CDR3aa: CASSRLTVTYNEQFF; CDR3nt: TGTGCCAGCAGCCGCCTGACCGTAACCTACAATGAGCAGTTCTTC
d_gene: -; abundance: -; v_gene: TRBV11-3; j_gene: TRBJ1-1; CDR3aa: CASRSGTEAFF; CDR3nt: TGTGCCAGCCGTTCCGGGACTGAAGCTTTCTTT
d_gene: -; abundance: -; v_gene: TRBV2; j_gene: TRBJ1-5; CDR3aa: CASSNDFLYQPQHF; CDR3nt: TGTGCCAGCAGTAACGATTTTTTGTATCAGCCCCAGCATTTT
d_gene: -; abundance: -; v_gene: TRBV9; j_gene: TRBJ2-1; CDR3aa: CASSADFYSYNEQFF; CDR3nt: TGTGCCAGCAGCGCAGACTTCTACTCCTACAATGAGCAGTTCTTC
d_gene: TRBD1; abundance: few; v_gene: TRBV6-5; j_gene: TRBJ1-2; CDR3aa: CASSRQGNYGYTF; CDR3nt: TGTGCCAGCAGCCGACAGGGGAACTATGGCTACACCTTC
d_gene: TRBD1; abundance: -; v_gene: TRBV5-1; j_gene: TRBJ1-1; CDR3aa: CASSFGQVTEAFF; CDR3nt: TGCGCCAGCAGCTTTGGACAGGTGACTGAAGCTTTCTTT
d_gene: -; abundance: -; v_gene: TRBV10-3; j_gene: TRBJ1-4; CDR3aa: CAISESPRQPNEKLFF; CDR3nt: TGTGCCATCAGTGAGAGCCCCCGACAGCCGAATGAAAAACTGTTTTTT
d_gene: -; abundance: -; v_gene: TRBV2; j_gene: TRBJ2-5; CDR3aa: CASSENQETQYF; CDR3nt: TGTGCCAGCAGTGAAAACCAAGAGACCCAGTACTTC
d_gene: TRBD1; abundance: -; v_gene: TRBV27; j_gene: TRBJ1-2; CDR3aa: CASSLRDRPTYGYTF; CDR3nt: TGTGCCAGCAGTTTAAGGGACAGGCCGACCTATGGCTACACCTTC
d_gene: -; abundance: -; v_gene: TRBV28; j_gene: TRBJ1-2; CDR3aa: CASSLGAGDYGYTF; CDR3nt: TGTGCCAGCAGTTTGGGGGCAGGGGACTATGGCTACACCTTC
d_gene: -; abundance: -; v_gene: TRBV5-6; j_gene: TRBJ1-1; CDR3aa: CASSLYTRDSTEAFF; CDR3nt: TGTGCCAGCAGCTTATACACCAGGGATTCAACTGAAGCTTTCTTT
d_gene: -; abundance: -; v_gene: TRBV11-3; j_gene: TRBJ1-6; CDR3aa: CASSLAGAYNSPLHF; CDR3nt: TGTGCCAGCAGCTTGGCGGGGGCCTATAATTCACCCCTCCACTTT
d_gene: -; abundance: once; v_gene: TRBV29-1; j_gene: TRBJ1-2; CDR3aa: CSVEVRYGYTF; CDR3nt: TGCAGCGTTGAAGTCCGCTATGGCTACACCTTC
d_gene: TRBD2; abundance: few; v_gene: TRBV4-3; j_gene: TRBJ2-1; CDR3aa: CASSPRSALAGGLGEQFF; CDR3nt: TGCGCCAGCAGCCCCCGATCCGCACTAGCGGGGGGGCTTGGTGAGCAGTTCTTC
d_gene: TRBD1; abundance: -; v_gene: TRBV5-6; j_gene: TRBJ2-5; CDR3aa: CASSSPPGTGGAGETQYF; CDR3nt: TGTGCCAGCAGCTCCCCGCCCGGGACAGGGGGCGCAGGGGAGACCCAGTACTTC
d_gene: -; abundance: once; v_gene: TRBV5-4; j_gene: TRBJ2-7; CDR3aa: CASSSRQAPYEQYF; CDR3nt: TGTGCCAGCAGTTCGCGACAGGCGCCCTACGAGCAGTACTTC
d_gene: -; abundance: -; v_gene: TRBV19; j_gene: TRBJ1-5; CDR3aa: CASSIREGNQPQHF; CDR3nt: TGTGCCAGTAGTATTAGAGAAGGGAATCAGCCCCAGCATTTT
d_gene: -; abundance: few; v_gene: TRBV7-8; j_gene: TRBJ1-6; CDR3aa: CASSERGQSPLHF; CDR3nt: TGTGCCAGCAGTGAGAGGGGACAATCACCCCTCCACTTT
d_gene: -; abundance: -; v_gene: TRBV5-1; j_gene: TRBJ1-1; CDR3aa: CASSLDGKNTEAFF; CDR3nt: TGCGCCAGCAGCTTGGATGGGAAGAACACTGAAGCTTTCTTT
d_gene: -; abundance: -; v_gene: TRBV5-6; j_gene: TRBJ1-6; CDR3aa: CASSWWAGFNSPLHF; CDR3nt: TGTGCCAGCAGCTGGTGGGCCGGGTTTAATTCACCCCTCCACTTT
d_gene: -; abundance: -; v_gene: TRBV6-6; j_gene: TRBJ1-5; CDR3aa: CASSLTGKQPQHF; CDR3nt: TGTGCCAGCAGCCTCACAGGGAAACAGCCCCAGCATTTT
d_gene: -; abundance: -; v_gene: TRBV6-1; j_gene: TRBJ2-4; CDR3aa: CASRGGTGKNIQYF; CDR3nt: TGTGCCAGCAGGGGGGGTACAGGGAAAAACATTCAGTACTTC
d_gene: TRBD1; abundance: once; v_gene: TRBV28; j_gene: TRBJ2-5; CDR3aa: CASSSRDREETQYF; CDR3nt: TGTGCCAGCAGTTCTCGGGACAGGGAAGAGACCCAGTACTTC
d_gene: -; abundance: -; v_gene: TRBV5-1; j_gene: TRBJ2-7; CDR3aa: CASSLGGYNEQYF; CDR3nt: TGCGCCAGCAGCTTGGGGGGGTACAACGAGCAGTACTTC
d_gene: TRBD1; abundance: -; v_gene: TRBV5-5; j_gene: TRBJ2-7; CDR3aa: CASSLWGRGQYEQYF; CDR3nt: TGTGCCAGCAGCTTGTGGGGCAGGGGGCAATACGAGCAGTACTTC
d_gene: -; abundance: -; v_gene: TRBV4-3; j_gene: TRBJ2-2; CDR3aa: CASSQDRARLAGELFF; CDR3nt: TGCGCCAGCAGCCAAGATAGGGCCAGGTTAGCGGGGGAGCTGTTTTTT
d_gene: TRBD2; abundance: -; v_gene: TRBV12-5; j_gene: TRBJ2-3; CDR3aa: CALGGRGCTDTQYF; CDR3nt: TGTGCCCTCGGTGGGCGGGGGTGCACAGATACGCAGTATTTT
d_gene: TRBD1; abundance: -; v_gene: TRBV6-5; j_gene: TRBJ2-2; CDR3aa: CASSPQGAAGELFF; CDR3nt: TGTGCCAGCAGTCCTCAGGGGGCTGCCGGGGAGCTGTTTTTT
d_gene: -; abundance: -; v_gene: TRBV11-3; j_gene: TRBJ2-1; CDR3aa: CASSQVRLSRHEQFF; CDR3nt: TGTGCCAGCAGTCAGGTACGTCTCAGCCGTCATGAGCAGTTCTTC
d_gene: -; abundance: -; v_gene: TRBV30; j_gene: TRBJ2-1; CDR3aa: CAYPRGTYNEQFF; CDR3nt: TGTGCCTACCCACGGGGGACTTACAATGAGCAGTTCTTC
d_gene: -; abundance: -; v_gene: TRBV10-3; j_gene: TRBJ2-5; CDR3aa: CAISESTWGTGRQETQYF; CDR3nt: TGTGCCATCAGTGAGTCGACTTGGGGTACAGGGAGACAAGAGACCCAGTACTTC
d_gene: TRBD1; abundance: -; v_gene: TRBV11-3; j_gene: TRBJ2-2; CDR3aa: CASSLPPVGTGGTGELFF; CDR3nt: TGTGCCAGCAGCTTACCTCCCGTCGGGACAGGGGGCACCGGGGAGCTGTTTTTT
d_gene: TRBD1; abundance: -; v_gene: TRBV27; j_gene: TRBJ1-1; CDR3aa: CASSPRTGLDTEAFF; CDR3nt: TGTGCCAGCAGTCCGAGGACAGGGTTGGACACTGAAGCTTTCTTT
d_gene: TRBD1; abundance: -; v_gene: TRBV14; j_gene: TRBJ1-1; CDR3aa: CASSAGGKNTEAFF; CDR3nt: TGTGCCAGCAGCGCAGGGGGGAAGAACACTGAAGCTTTCTTT
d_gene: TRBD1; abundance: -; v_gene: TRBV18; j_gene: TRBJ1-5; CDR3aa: CASSGTGGENQPQHF; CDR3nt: TGTGCCAGCTCCGGGACAGGGGGTGAAAATCAGCCCCAGCATTTT